This T cell receptor beta chain emerged from a study of response to subunit inactivated influenza vaccine. The study, taken as a whole, reports: Authors suggested that a seasonal influenza vaccination recruits few new T cells each time.

This clonotype was picked up a small number of times. What it recognizes is unknown. TCRdb re-called the RT-PCR reads through MiXCR, storing one row per CDR3 protein. The sample records about 650,000 distinct CDR3 sequences, approximately 14% being singletons. V shed 1 base and J shed 7 bases, with 11 bases lying between them. The CDR3 has 13 amino acids. Germline CDR1 is SGHAT and CDR2 is FQNNGV. The clonotype comes from a man in his fifties or sixties who received an inactivated influenza vaccine. This chain connects TRBV11-2 to TRBJ2-7; either TRBD1 or TRBD2 may supply D (5 bases each). Sequenced here: PBMCs from blood, sampled 14 days before vaccination. The chain's CDR3 is CASSLGDLGEQYF. CDR3 nucleotides: TGTGCCAGCAGCTTAGGGGACCTGGGGGAGCAGTACTTC.